A selection of T cell receptor beta chains follows, all from one sample in a study of T cells after yellow fever vaccination. TCRdb analysed the 5' RACE reads with MiXCR anew, one entry per CDR3 protein. The sample has over 300,000 distinct CDR3 sequences, about 6.6% seen once. This specimen consisted of PBMCs, obtained roughly 46 days after the first yellow fever vaccination. Receptors originate from a man between 18 and 35 years old who received the YFV17D yellow fever vaccine. Both conserved end residues are trimmed from each CDR3. Fields, in order: CDR3 length, V gene, D gene, J gene, CDR3 protein. The D gene is left open where the match is weak.

>11|TRBV27|.|TRBJ1-1
ASSSHMNTEAF
>13|TRBV28|.|TRBJ2-1
ASISGVGSYNEQF
>14|TRBV7-2|TRBD2|TRBJ2-7
ASSSPGAGGPYEQY
>13|TRBV10-3|TRBD2|TRBJ2-3
AISESSGGPDTQY
>10|TRBV15|.|TRBJ1-6
ATSRENSPLH
>13|TRBV5-1|TRBD2|TRBJ2-2
ASSFAQGLAGELF
>13|TRBV9|.|TRBJ2-5
ASSGRDTLKETQY
>16|TRBV4-3|TRBD1|TRBJ1-1
ASSQDLTGTGSGTQAF
>10|TRBV5-4|.|TRBJ1-1
ASSLDDTEAF
>14|TRBV5-1|TRBD1|TRBJ2-1
ASSLGGQGVWNEQF
>15|TRBV7-2|TRBD2|TRBJ2-2
ASSLTSGTAGAGELF
>14|TRBV2|TRBD1|TRBJ2-3
ASSEVTGIITDTQY
>13|TRBV5-4|TRBD2|TRBJ2-1
ASSLSGGKYNEQF
>11|TRBV29-1|.|TRBJ2-6
SVGVSGANVLT
>12|TRBV3-1|.|TRBJ2-5
ASSPDVSEETQY
>13|TRBV27|.|TRBJ1-1
ASSSRTSLDTEAF
>7|TRBV11-2|.|TRBJ2-1
ASGYEQF
>13|TRBV4-2|TRBD2|TRBJ2-7
ASSTSGGAVDEQY
>12|TRBV12-3/TRBV12-4|TRBD2|TRBJ2-5
ASSSGTRRGTQY
>8|TRBV6-5|.|TRBJ1-2
ASLGAVYT
>18|TRBV5-1|TRBD2|TRBJ2-1
ASSLGTSGVHGAGDNEQF
>16|TRBV29-1|TRBD1|TRBJ2-3
SVETWDRGLLAQDTQY
>13|TRBV4-1|TRBD2|TRBJ2-7
ASSQTSGVPYEQY
>12|TRBV12-3/TRBV12-4|TRBD1|TRBJ1-6
ASSLRGPDSPLH
>10|TRBV7-8|.|TRBJ2-5
ASSWGLETQY
>13|TRBV7-2|.|TRBJ1-6
ASSLLGGINSPLH
>12|TRBV5-4|.|TRBJ2-7
ASSPPGHPAEQY
>12|TRBV12-3/TRBV12-4|.|TRBJ2-2
ASSGGGRTGELF
>9|TRBV7-9|.|TRBJ1-6
ASSPRTALH
>14|TRBV10-3|.|TRBJ2-3
AISEGGSGATDTQY
>15|TRBV27|.|TRBJ2-3
ASSLSKWGTVADTQY
>12|TRBV20-1|TRBD1|TRBJ1-1
SAPSGQGAAEAF
>16|TRBV11-2|TRBD2|TRBJ2-3
ASRNIRNSGGFTDTQY
>12|TRBV12-3/TRBV12-4|TRBD1|TRBJ2-3
ASSFRQGPDTQY
>12|TRBV13|.|TRBJ2-3
ASSLADYTDTQY
>13|TRBV27|.|TRBJ1-5
ASSLMSGGNQPQH
>13|TRBV28|TRBD1|TRBJ2-1
ASSPRTGGYSEQF
>10|TRBV12-3/TRBV12-4|.|TRBJ2-2
ASSFRPGELF
>12|TRBV7-2|TRBD2|TRBJ2-5
ASTYAGLVETQY
>12|TRBV12-3/TRBV12-4|.|TRBJ1-1
ASSFLSMNTEAF
>13|TRBV5-4|.|TRBJ2-5
ASSRYGALRETQY